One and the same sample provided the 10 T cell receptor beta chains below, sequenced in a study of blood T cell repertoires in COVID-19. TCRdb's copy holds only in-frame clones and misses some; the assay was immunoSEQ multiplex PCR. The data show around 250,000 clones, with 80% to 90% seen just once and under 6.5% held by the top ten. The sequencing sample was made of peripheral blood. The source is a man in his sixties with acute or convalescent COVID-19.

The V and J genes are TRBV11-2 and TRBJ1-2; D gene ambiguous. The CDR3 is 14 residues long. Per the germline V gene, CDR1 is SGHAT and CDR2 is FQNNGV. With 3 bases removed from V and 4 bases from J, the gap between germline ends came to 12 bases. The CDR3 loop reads CASSFHSDTYGYTF. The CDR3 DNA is TGTGCCAGCAGCTTCCACAGTGATACCTATGGCTACACCTTC.

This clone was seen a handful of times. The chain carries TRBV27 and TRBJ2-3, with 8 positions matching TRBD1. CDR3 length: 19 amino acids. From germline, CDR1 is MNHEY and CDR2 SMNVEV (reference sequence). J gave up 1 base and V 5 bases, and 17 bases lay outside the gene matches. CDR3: CASSPHDIRDRTGTDTQYF. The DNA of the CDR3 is TGTGCCAGCAGTCCGCATGACATTAGGGACAGGACGGGCACAGATACGCAGTATTTT.

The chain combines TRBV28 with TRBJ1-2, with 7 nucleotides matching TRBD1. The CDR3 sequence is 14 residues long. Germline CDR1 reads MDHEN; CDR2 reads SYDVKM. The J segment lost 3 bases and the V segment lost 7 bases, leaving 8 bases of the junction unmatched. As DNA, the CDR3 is TGTGCCAGCACCAAGGGAGGACAGGACTATGGCTACACCTTC. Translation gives CASTKGGQDYGYTF.

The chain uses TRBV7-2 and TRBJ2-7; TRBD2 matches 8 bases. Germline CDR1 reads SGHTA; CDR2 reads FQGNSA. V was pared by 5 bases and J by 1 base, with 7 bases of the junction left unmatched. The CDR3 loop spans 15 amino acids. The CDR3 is CASSDLAGVSYEQYF. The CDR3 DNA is TGTGCCAGCAGCGACCTAGCGGGCGTATCCTACGAGCAGTACTTC.

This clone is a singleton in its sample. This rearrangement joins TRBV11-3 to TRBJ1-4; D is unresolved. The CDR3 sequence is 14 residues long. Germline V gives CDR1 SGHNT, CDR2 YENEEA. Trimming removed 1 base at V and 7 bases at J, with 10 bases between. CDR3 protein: CASSLAPVGEKLFF. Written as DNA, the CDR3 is TGTGCCAGCAGCTTAGCCCCTGTCGGTGAAAAACTGTTTTTT.

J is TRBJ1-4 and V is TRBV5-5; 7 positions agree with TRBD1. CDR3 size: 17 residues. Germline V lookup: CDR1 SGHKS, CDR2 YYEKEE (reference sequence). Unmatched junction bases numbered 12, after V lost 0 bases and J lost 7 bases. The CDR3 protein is CASSLAGDSPRGEKLFF. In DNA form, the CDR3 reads TGTGCCAGCAGCTTGGCCGGGGACAGCCCGAGGGGTGAAAAACTGTTTTTT. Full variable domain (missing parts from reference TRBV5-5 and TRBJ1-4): DAGVTQSPTHLIKTRGQQVTLRCSPISGHKSVSWYQQVLGQGPQFIFQYYEKEERGRGNFPDRFSARQFPNYSSELNVNALLLGDSALYLCASSLAGDSPRGEKLFFGSGTQLSVL.

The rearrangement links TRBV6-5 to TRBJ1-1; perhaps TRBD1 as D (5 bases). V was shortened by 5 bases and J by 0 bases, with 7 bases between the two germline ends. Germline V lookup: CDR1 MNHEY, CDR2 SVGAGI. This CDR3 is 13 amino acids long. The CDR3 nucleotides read TGTGCCAGCAGTCGCAGGGTGAACACTGAAGCTTTCTTT. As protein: CASSRRVNTEAFF.

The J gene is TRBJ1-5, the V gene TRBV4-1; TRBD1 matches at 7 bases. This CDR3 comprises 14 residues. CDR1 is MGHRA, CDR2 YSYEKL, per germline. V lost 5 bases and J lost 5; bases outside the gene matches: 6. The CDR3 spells CASSTGQSYQPQHF. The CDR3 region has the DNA TGCGCCAGCAGCACGGGACAGAGTTATCAGCCCCAGCATTTT.

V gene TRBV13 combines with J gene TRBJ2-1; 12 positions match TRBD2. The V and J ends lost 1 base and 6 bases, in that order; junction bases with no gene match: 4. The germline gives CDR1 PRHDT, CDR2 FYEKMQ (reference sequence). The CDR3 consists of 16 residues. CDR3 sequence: CASSLVPSGRANEQFF. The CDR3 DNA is TGTGCCAGCAGCTTAGTTCCTAGCGGGAGGGCCAATGAGCAGTTCTTC. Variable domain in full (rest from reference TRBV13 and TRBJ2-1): AAGVIQSPRHLIKEKRETATLKCYPIPRHDTVYWYQQGPGQDPQFLISFYEKMQSDKGSIPDRFSAQQFSDYHSELNMSSLELGDSALYFCASSLVPSGRANEQFFGPGTRLTVL.

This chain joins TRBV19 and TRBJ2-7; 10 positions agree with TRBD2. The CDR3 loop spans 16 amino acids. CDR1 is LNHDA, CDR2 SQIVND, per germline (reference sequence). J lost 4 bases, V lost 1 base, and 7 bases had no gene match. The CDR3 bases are TGTGCCAGTAGTATAGCCCCTAGCGGGGGTAGATACGAGCAGTACTTC. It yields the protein CASSIAPSGGRYEQYF.